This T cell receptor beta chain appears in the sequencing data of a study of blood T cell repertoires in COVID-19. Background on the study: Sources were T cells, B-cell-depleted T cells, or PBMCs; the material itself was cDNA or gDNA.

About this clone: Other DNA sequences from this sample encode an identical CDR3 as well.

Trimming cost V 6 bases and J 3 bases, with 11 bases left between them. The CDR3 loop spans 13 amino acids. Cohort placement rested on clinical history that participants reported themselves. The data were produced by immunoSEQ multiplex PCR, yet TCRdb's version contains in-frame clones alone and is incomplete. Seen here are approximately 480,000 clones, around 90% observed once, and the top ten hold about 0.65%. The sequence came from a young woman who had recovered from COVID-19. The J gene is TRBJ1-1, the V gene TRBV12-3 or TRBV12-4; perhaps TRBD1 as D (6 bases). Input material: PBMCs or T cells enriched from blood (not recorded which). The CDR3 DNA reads TGTGCCAGCAGCCTCAGGGGAGACACTGAAGCTTTCTTT. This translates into CASSLRGDTEAFF.